Reported below is one TCR beta chain. Its antigen is not identified. The data originate from a study of siplizumab effects on memory and regulatory T cells. Study-level background: Paired reactions compared siplizumab at around 1 ug/mL with no drug, using mixed lymphocyte reactions. General observations from the study: Mappable alloreactive CD4+ clones were on average around 67% Treg-derived with siplizumab, around 26% in controls.

Here immunoSEQ multiplex PCR was the method, and the copy in TCRdb shows in-frame clones only, minus some. The sample lists roughly 10,000 clones; around 40% were seen once. Germline V gene sequence: CDR1 SGHTA, CDR2 FQGTGA. The CDR3 totals 15 residues. V gave up 2 bases and J gave up 2 bases; unmatched junction bases: 6. The authors cocultured the mixed lymphocyte reaction cells at 37 degrees C for about six days. This rearrangement joins TRBV7-3 to TRBJ2-7; 7 bases align to TRBD1. The receptor comes from a human donor in good health; the cells came from an allogeneic mixed lymphocyte reaction. The sequenced material came from CFSE-low (dividing) CD8+ T cells sorted from an allogeneic mixed lymphocyte reaction. The CDR3: CASSLGQAPTYEQYF. Written as DNA, the CDR3 is TGTGCCAGCAGCTTAGGACAGGCCCCCACCTACGAGCAGTACTTC.